The clone carrying this TCR beta chain was recorded many times. Trimming took 8 bases from V and 2 from J; bases not matched to a gene: 5. Germline values: CDR1 SNHLY, CDR2 FYNNEI. The length of the CDR3 is 14 residues. As for time point: persistent/refractory GD, antithyroid drugs over 5 years with positive TRAb. PBMCs were the source of the RNA used for TCR sequencing. This entry is derived from a study of regulatory T cells in long-lasting Graves disease. CDR3-region Arm-PCR and iRepertoire HTBI primers produced the TCR beta libraries. From the multiplex PCR reads, TCRdb called clonotypes with MiXCR, one entry per CDR3 protein. The top ten hold approximately 6.4% of the sample, which has some 430,000 distinct CDR3 sequences, around a fifth seen once.

This clonotype was obtained from a female donor with Graves disease. The chain joins TRBV2 to TRBJ1-2, with 10 nucleotides matching TRBD1. The input for sequencing was peripheral blood mononuclear cells (PBMCs), taken when the disease was refractory, from a patient treated with antithyroid drugs. The DNA of the CDR3 is TGTGCCAGCTGGGGACAGGGGCTCAACTATGGCTACACCTTC. Amino acids: CASWGQGLNYGYTF.